The 13 T cell receptor beta chains in this list originate from one sample, sequenced in a study of blood T cell repertoires in COVID-19 (dated by TCRdb to about 2020). Library preparation employed the immunoSEQ multiplex PCR assay. Drawn from immuneACCESS, this table holds only the in-frame rearrangements with V and J called that TCRdb kept. Clones are partly lost; checked studies trace under half to an unresolved V gene and leave the rest unexplained. Within this sample are fewer than 200,000 clones, with less than 85% of them counted one time only. The ten biggest clones cover roughly 20% of the sample. Sample: PBMCs or T cells enriched from blood (not recorded which). All receptors come from a man in his sixties who had recovered from COVID-19.

V is TRBV4-1 and J is TRBJ2-3, with 13 positions matching TRBD2. Trimming took 3 bases from V and 3 from J; bases not matched to a gene: 12. CDR3 length: 19 amino acids. Germline V gene sequence: CDR1 MGHRA, CDR2 YSYEKL. The CDR3 sequence is CASSHDPYTGLAGTDTQYF. Written as DNA, the CDR3 is TGCGCCAGCAGCCATGATCCGTACACGGGACTAGCGGGAACAGATACGCAGTATTTT.

This chain links TRBV6-5 with TRBJ2-1; perhaps TRBD2 as D (6 bases). Looked up from germline, CDR1 is MNHEY and CDR2 is SVGAGI. This CDR3 spans 15 amino acids. Trimming took off 5 bases at V and 5 bases at J, with 16 bases between the two ends. In DNA form, the CDR3 reads TGTGCCAGCAGTCTCCCCTCCGGGAGCCACAATGAGCAGTTCTTC. Protein: CASSLPSGSHNEQFF.

The chain combines TRBV5-1 with TRBJ2-7, with D unclear. V was shortened by 2 bases and J by 6 bases, with 12 bases between the two germline ends. CDR3 size: 13 residues. Germline loops: CDR1 SGHRS, CDR2 YFSETQ. In DNA, the CDR3 is TGCGCCAGCAGCTTAAATCTCCAGTCCGAGCAGTACTTC. This codes for CASSLNLQSEQYF.

The chain joins TRBV7-9 to TRBJ2-2, with D tentatively TRBD2 (6 bases). This CDR3 has 15 amino acids. Germline CDR1 SEHNR, CDR2 FQNEAQ (reference sequence). The ends were cut back, 3 bases at V and 6 bases at J, with 14 bases in the middle. This CDR3 reads CASSFDRAGPGELFF. CDR3 DNA: TGTGCCAGCAGCTTCGACCGAGCGGGCCCCGGGGAGCTGTTTTTT.

This clone has a handful of counts. V is TRBV18 and J is TRBJ2-5, with TRBD2 identical over 14 bases. Looked up from germline, CDR1 is KGHSH and CDR2 is LQKENI. The V gene end was trimmed by 2 bases and the J gene end by 5 bases; junction bases not matched to a gene: 13. There are 19 residues in the CDR3. The CDR3 coding sequence is TGTGCCAGCTCACCAGGAGTCGGACTAGCGGGGGGCCCCCGGGAGACCCAGTACTTC. The encoded protein is CASSPGVGLAGGPRETQYF.

This sequence joins TRBV7-2 and TRBJ2-1; 14 bases agree with TRBD2. The J segment lost 8 bases and the V segment lost 6 bases, leaving 9 bases of the junction unmatched. The CDR3 has 16 amino acids. Germline CDR1 reads SGHTA; CDR2 reads FQGNSA. For the CDR3, the DNA is TGTGCCAGCAGACTAGGACTAGCGGGGGGCGTCTATGAGCAGTTCTTC. This translates into CASRLGLAGGVYEQFF.

The chain uses TRBV25-1 and TRBJ1-6, with D perhaps TRBD1 (6 bases). Germline V gene data show CDR1 as MGHDK and CDR2 as SYGVNS. V lost 1 base and J lost 8, with 21 bases in between. This CDR3 has 18 residues. Here the CDR3 DNA reads TGTGCCAGCAGTGAATGGCCGGATCAGGAGGGGGGGGATTCACCCCTCCACTTT. Translation gives CASSEWPDQEGGDSPLHF. The whole variable domain, remainder taken from reference TRBV25-1 and TRBJ1-6, is EADIYQTPRYLVIGTGKKITLECSQTMGHDKMYWYQQDPGMELHLIHYSYGVNSTEKGDLSSESTVSRIRTEHFPLTLESARPSHTSQYLCASSEWPDQEGGDSPLHFGNGTRLTVT.

This chain joins TRBV7-2 and TRBJ1-2, with TRBD1 as a possible D gene (5 bases). CDR1 is SGHTA, CDR2 FQGNSA, per germline. CDR3 length: 15 residues. The germline V and J ends were trimmed by 1 base and 6 bases, with 15 bases remaining between them. CDR3 loop: CASSLGPGAVDGYTF. Here the CDR3 DNA reads TGTGCCAGCAGCTTAGGGCCTGGGGCCGTTGATGGCTACACCTTC. The entire variable domain, with the rest obtained from reference TRBV7-2 and TRBJ1-2, is as follows: GAGVSQSPSNKVTEKGKDVELRCDPISGHTALYWYRQSLGQGLEFLIYFQGNSAPDKSGLPSDRFSAERTGGSVSTLTIQRTQQEDSAVYLCASSLGPGAVDGYTFGSGTRLTVV.

The chain uses TRBV6-1 and TRBJ1-1; TRBD1 agrees at 7 bases. Germline values: CDR1 MNHNS, CDR2 SASEGT. Unmatched junction bases numbered 7, after V lost 2 bases and J lost 1 base. The CDR3 consists of 16 residues. CDR3 amino acids: CASSEMDRGPNTEAFF. Written as DNA, the CDR3 is TGTGCCAGCAGTGAAATGGATAGGGGGCCGAACACTGAAGCTTTCTTT.

The rearrangement uses TRBV6-4 and TRBJ2-3; 8 nucleotides match TRBD1. The CDR3 has 15 amino acids. Germline assignment: CDR1 MRHNA and CDR2 SNTAGT. J gave up 2 bases and V 7 bases, and 8 bases lay outside the gene matches. The DNA of the CDR3 is TGTGCCAGCACCGCGACAGGGGCCCCCACAGATACGCAGTATTTT. It encodes CASTATGAPTDTQYF.

The CDR3 protein is CASSLSPSGGDNEQFF. The CDR3 DNA is TGTGCCAGCAGCTTATCCCCTTCGGGAGGGGACAATGAGCAGTTCTTC. V is TRBV7-2 and J is TRBJ2-1; 8 nucleotides match TRBD2. The CDR3 consists of 16 residues. Germline V gives CDR1 SGHTA, CDR2 FQGNSA. After removal of 2 bases from V and 5 bases from J, the junction contained 8 bases not matched to a gene.

As regards this clone: In the same sample, other DNA sequences code for this CDR3. The chain couples TRBV27 to TRBJ1-1; D gene uncertain. This CDR3 is built from 13 residues. V lost 3 bases, J lost 1 base, and 6 bases lay in between. The V gene's germline CDR1 is MNHEY and CDR2 SMNVEV (reference sequence). CDR3 sequence (DNA): TGTGCCAGCAGTTTCAGAAGGAACACTGAAGCTTTCTTT. It yields the protein CASSFRRNTEAFF.

V and J are TRBV19 and TRBJ2-3; 7 nucleotides align to TRBD2. The CDR3 totals 15 residues. CDR1 is LNHDA, CDR2 SQIVND, per germline (reference sequence). The V and J ends lost 8 bases and 5 bases, in that order; junction bases with no gene match: 13. Written as DNA, the CDR3 is TGTGCCAGTCAAACGGGCGGGAGCTTCGTAGATACGCAGTATTTT. Translating it yields CASQTGGSFVDTQYF.